The text below deals with one T cell receptor (beta chain). TCRdb's table, derived via immunoSEQ multiplex PCR, lists solely in-frame clones and lacks some. This sample has under 350,000 clones, with around 84% found just once. This sample is part of a study of blood T cell repertoires in COVID-19. This clonotype originated in a man between 65 and 85 years old with acute or convalescent COVID-19. Input material: peripheral blood.

DNA for the CDR3: TGCGCCAGCAGCCAAGAGCGGCGTCGTACCGGGGAGCTGTTTTTT. This gives the protein CASSQERRRTGELFF. The chain joins TRBV4-1 to TRBJ2-2; D is uncertain. CDR1 and CDR2 (germline): MGHRA, YSYEKL. Trimming removed 0 bases from V and 5 bases from J, with 10 bases in between. The CDR3 spans 15 residues.